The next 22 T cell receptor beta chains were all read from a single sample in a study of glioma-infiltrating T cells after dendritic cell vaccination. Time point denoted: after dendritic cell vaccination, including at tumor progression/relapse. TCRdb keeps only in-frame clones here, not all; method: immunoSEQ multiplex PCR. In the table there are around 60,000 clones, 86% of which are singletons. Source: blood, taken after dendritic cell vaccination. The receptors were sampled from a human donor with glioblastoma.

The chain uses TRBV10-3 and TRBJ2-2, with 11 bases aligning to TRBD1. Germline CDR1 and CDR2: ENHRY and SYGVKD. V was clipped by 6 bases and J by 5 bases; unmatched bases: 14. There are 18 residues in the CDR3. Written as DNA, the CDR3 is TGTGCCATCAGCCCGAGGCGTCCGGACAGGGGGCAAACCGGGGAGCTGTTTTTT. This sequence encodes CAISPRRPDRGQTGELFF.

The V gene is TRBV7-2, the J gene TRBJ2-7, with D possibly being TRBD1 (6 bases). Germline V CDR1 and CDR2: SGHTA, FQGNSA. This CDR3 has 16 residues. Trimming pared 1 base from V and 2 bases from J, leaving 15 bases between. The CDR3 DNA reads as TGTGCCAGCAGCTTAGGGGGACACTGGGTCCCCTACGAGCAGTACTTC. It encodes CASSLGGHWVPYEQYF. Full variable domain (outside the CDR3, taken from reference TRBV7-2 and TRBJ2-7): GAGVSQSPSNKVTEKGKDVELRCDPISGHTALYWYRQSLGQGLEFLIYFQGNSAPDKSGLPSDRFSAERTGGSVSTLTIQRTQQEDSAVYLCASSLGGHWVPYEQYFGPGTRLTVT.

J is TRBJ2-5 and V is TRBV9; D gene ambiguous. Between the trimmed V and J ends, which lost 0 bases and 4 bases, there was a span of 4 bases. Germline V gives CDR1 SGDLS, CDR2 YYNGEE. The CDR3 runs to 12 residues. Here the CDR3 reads CASSVGGETQYF. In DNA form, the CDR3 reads TGTGCCAGCAGCGTAGGAGGAGAGACCCAGTACTTC.

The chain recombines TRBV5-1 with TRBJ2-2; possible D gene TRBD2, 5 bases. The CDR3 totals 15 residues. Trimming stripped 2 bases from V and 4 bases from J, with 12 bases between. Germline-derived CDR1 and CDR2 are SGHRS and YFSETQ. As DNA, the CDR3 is TGCGCCAGCAGCTTAAGGGCTAGCCCCACCGGGGAGCTGTTTTTT. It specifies CASSLRASPTGELFF.

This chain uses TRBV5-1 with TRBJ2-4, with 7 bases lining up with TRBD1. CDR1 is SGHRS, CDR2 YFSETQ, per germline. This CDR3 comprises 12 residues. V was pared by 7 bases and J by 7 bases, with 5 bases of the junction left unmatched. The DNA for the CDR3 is TGCGCCAGCGGGGACAGAAGTAACATTCAGTACTTC. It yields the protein CASGDRSNIQYF. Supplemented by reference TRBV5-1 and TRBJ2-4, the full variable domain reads KAGVTQTPRYLIKTRGQQVTLSCSPISGHRSVSWYQQTPGQGLQFLFEYFSETQRNKGNFPGRFSGRQFSNSRSEMNVSTLELGDSALYLCASGDRSNIQYFGAGTRLSVL.

The CDR3 nucleotides are TGTGCCACCACCTTGGGGCGGGAGTTGAGCAATGAGCAGTTCTTC. Translated, it gives CATTLGRELSNEQFF. The rearrangement links TRBV19 to TRBJ2-1; 7 bases align to TRBD2. The CDR3 totals 15 residues. V was pared by 10 bases and J by 6 bases, with 15 bases of the junction left unmatched. Per the germline V gene, CDR1 is LNHDA and CDR2 is SQIVND (reference sequence).

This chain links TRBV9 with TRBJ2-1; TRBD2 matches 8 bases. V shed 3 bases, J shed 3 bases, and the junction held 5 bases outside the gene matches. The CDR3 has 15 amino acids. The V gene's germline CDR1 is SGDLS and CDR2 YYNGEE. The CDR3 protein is CASSGAGALYNEQFF. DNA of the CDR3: TGTGCCAGCAGCGGAGCGGGGGCCCTCTACAATGAGCAGTTCTTC.

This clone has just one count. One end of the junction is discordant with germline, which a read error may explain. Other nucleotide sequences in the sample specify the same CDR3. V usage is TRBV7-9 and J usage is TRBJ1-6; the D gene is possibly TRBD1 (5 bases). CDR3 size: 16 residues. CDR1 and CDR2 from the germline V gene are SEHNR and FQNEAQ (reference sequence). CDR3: CASSLGSAGFNSPLHF. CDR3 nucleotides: TGTGCCAGCAGCTTAGGGTCGGCAGGGTTCAATTCCCCCCTCCACTTT.

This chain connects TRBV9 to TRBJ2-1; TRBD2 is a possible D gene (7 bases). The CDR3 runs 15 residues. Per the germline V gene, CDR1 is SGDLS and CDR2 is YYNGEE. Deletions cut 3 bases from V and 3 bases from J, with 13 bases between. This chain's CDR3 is CASSGAGDYYNEQFF. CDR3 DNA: TGTGCCAGCAGCGGGGCAGGGGACTACTACAATGAGCAGTTCTTC.

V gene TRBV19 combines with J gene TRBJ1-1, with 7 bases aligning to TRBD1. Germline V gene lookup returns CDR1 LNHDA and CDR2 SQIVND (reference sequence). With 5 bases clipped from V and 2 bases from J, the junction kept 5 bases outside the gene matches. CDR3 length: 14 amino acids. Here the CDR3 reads CASSVGTANTEAFF. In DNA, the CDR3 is TGTGCCAGTAGTGTCGGGACAGCTAACACTGAAGCTTTCTTT.

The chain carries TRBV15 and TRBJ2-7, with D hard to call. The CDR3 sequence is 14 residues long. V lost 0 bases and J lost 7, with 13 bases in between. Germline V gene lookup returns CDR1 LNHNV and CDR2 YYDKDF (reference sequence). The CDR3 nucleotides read TGTGCCACCAGCAGAGAACGGTTCCCTACGGAGCAGTACTTC. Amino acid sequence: CATSRERFPTEQYF.

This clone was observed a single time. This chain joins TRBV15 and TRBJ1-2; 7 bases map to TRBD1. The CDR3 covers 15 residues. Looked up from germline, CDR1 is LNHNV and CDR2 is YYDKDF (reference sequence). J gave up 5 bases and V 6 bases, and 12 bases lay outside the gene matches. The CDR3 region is CATRKGALAEYGYTF. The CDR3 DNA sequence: TGTGCCACCAGGAAGGGGGCCCTGGCTGAATATGGCTACACCTTC.

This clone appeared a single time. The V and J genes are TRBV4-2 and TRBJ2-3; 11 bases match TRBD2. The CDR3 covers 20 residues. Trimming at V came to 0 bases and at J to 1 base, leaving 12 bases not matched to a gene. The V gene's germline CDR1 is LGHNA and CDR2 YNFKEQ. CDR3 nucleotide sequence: TGTGCCAGCAGCCAAGATCCTAGCGGGGGGTCGACACGCCGCACAGATACGCAGTATTTT. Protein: CASSQDPSGGSTRRTDTQYF.

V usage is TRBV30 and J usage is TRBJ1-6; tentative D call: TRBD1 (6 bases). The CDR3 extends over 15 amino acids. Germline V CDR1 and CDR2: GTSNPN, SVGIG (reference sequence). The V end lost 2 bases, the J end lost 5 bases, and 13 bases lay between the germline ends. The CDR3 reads CAWSHPGQDNSPLHF. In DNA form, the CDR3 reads TGTGCCTGGAGTCACCCGGGACAAGATAATTCACCCCTCCACTTT. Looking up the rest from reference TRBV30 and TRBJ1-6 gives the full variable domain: SQTIHQWPATLVQPVGSPLSLECTVEGTSNPNLYWYRQAAGRGLQLLFYSVGIGQISSEVPQNLSASRPQDRQFILSSKKLLLSDSGFYLCAWSHPGQDNSPLHFGNGTRLTVT.

The CDR3 is CASRPSGGGDYGYTF. DNA of the CDR3: TGTGCCAGCAGGCCGTCGGGGGGGGGCGACTATGGCTACACCTTC. V and J are TRBV6-5 and TRBJ1-2; the D gene is possibly TRBD1 (6 bases). Trimming left V 6 bases short and J 3 bases short, with 17 bases between. The CDR3 has 15 amino acids. Germline V CDR1 and CDR2: MNHEY, SVGAGI.

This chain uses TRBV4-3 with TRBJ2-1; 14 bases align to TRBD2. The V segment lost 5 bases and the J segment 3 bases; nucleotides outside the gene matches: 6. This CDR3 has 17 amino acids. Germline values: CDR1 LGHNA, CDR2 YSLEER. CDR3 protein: CASSARTSGRIYNEQFF. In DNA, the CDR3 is TGCGCCAGCAGCGCCCGGACTAGCGGGAGGATCTACAATGAGCAGTTCTTC.

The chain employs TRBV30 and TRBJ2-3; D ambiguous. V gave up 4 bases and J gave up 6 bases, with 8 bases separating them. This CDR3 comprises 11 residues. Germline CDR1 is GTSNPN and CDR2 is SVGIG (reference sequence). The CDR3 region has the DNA TGTGCCTGGATCCTTATGGATACGCAGTATTTT. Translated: CAWILMDTQYF. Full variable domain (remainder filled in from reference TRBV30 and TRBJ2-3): SQTIHQWPATLVQPVGSPLSLECTVEGTSNPNLYWYRQAAGRGLQLLFYSVGIGQISSEVPQNLSASRPQDRQFILSSKKLLLSDSGFYLCAWILMDTQYFGPGTRLTVL.

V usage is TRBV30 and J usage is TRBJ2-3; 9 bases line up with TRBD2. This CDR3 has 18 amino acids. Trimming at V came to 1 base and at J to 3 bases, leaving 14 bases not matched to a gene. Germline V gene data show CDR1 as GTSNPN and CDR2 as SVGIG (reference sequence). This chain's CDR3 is CAWSGHHPTSGKTDTQYF. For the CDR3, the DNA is TGTGCCTGGAGTGGACACCATCCGACTAGCGGAAAAACAGATACGCAGTATTTT.

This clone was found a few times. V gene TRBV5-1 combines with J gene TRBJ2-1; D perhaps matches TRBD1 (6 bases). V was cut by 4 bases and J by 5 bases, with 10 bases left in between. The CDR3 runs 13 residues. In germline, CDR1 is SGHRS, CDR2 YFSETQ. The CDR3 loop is CASSLTGNNEQFF. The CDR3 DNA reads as TGCGCCAGCAGCCTAACAGGGAACAATGAGCAGTTCTTC.

This CDR3 reads CASSPRSGGDGANVLTF. CDR3 bases: TGTGCCAGCTCACCTAGGTCAGGGGGAGATGGGGCCAACGTCCTGACTTTC. The chain carries TRBV18 and TRBJ2-6; 7 positions match TRBD1. The J segment lost 3 bases and the V segment lost 3 bases, leaving 8 bases of the junction unmatched. Germline loops: CDR1 KGHSH, CDR2 LQKENI. The CDR3 contains 17 residues. The full variable domain, in which reference TRBV18 and TRBJ2-6 provide the parts outside the CDR3, is NAGVMQNPRHLVRRRGQEARLRCSPMKGHSHVYWYRQLPEEGLKFMVYLQKENIIDESGMPKERFSAEFPKEGPSILRIQQVVRGDSAAYFCASSPRSGGDGANVLTFGAGSRLTVL.

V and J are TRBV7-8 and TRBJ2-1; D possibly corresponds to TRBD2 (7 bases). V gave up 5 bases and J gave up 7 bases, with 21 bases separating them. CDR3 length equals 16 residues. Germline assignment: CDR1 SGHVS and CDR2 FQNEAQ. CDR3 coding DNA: TGTGCCAGCAGCCCGGAGGGGGGGGAGAAGTATAATGAGCAGTTCTTC. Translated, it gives CASSPEGGEKYNEQFF.

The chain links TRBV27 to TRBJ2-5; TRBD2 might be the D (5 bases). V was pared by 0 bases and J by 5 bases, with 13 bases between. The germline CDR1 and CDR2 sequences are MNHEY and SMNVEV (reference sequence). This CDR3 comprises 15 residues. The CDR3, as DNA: TGTGCCAGCAGTTTATCGATAAGAGGGTCGGAGACCCAGTACTTC. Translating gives CASSLSIRGSETQYF.